This T cell receptor beta chain was profiled in a study of T cells after posttransplantation cyclophosphamide (dated by TCRdb to the mid-2010s). In terms of the full investigation: T cell repertoire reconstitution was tracked by TRB sequencing after myeloablative bone marrow transplantation in which posttransplantation cyclophosphamide was used as GVHD prophylaxis. Public TRB sequences were compared against a database of over 3,000 sequences linked to responses to pathogens, tumor antigens, self-antigens and alloantigens. TRB sequencing was also done on up to about 3 additional blood samples from 2 to 5.2 years after transplant in 3 patients, and on pretransplant blood from 4 patients. Antigen receptor sequencing was done on samples from about 40 PTCy-treated patients and from under 20 related bone marrow donors of those patients. Blood from every one of the 30 or so PTCy patients who had 1-year posttransplant specimens underwent TRB sequencing. Because TRA and TRB clonality were tightly correlated in 9 samples, subsequent TCR analyses were focused on TRB only. What the work shows at the level of the full study, not this receptor alone: Across roughly 48 patients, TRB clonality was highly associated with recipient CMV seropositivity and CMV reactivation, and diversity in PTCy patients was similar to diversity in CNI/methotrexate controls. Donor-recipient similarity was low at 1-2 months but increased during the first year, and donor CD8+ memory clones often dominated later blood repertoires. The TRB repertoires of T cells infiltrating skin or the GI tract showed only limited overlap with the TRB repertoires found in blood.

As concerns this clone: It has no known antigen specificity. No base-level quality is on record; no much larger clone is a single base apart.

TRB sequencing used genomic DNA with the immunoSEQ assay at survey resolution or the hsTCRB kit. The study's own analysis went as follows. The immunoSEQ software handled the initial read processing, while the LymphoSeq R package was used for the repertoire analyses. Clonality was computed as 1 minus normalized Shannon entropy, and a Gini coefficient was also calculated for each TRB dataset. Phenotypes of unsorted samples were inferred by mapping TRB sequences from sorted subsets of the recipient or donor onto unsorted samples of the same recipient. TCRdb retrieved this table from immuneACCESS and kept in-frame rearrangements only. Not all clones are present; in checked studies, unresolved V genes account for under half, and no reason is known for the remainder. That table furnishes V, J and clone size, whereas the DNA furnished D and trimming. The sample includes roughly 13,000 clones, with about 80% observed a single time. The ten biggest clones cover under 0.9% of the sample.

On the day of marrow donation, related bone marrow donors gave peripheral blood samples. Mononuclear cells from peripheral blood and bone marrow were separated by Ficoll-Hypaque density centrifugation and then cryopreserved. CD4+ and CD8+ T cells, including naive and memory subsets, were sorted by FACS on a FACSAria II. The CDR3 sequence holds 15 residues, the cysteine and phenylalanine included. Of all the DNA, just the CDR3 is kept, 45 bases in frame from base 1. Trimming accounts for 4 bases at V and 4 bases at J, while the number of junction bases matched to no gene is 7. CDR1 and CDR2, per the germline V gene, are SGHTS and YDEGEE.

The rearrangement joined TRBV5-8 to TRBJ2-1; TRBD2 agrees with 8 junctional bases. What was sequenced was memory CD4+ T cells sorted from PBMCs. This clonotype originated in a man between 45 and 60 years old in good health, CMV-negative, and a related stem cell transplant donor. The DNA reads TGTGCCAGCAGCAAGAGCGGGAGATCTTACAATGAGCAGTTCTTC. Translation gives CASSKSGRSYNEQFF.